The source of this T cell receptor (beta chain) is a study of T cell responses to AZD1222 COVID-19 vaccine listed by TCRdb under 2021. The study in broad terms: A total of roughly 240 trial participants underwent TCR sequencing, of whom around 200 received two doses of AZD1222 and about 25 received two doses of the MenACWY control vaccine. Trial participants were enrolled into age subgroups of 18-55, 56-69 and 70-plus years, which contained 148, 28 and 57 TCR-sequenced participants, respectively. Here is what the overall study found, with its caveats: Epitopes outside the regions mutated in the B.1.351 and B.1.1.7 variants were reportedly recognized by nearly half of the unique spike-specific TCRs. Conclusions about previously exposed vaccinees are limited because only 5 or 6 AZD1222 recipients were SARS-CoV-2 seropositive at baseline. No day 14 peak-response samples were available, so repertoires were characterized only after the peak T cell response. Spike-specific TCR breadth and depth rose significantly after two AZD1222 doses compared with day 0 and with MenACWY recipients. The whole spike protein was spanned by vaccine-associated CD4 TCRs, and dominant responses were seen in regions 160-218 and 743-854. Most participants were white British and females outnumbered males, and the authors suggested that clonal diversity may have been underestimated. The 56-69-year group was small, and its depth increase did not reach significance, likely because of low power.

This clone is regarded as medium-sized (0.01 to 0.1%). Its recognized antigen is unknown. No qualities accompany the bases; no much larger clone lies one base away. Other DNA sequences in the sample encode the same CDR3. The CDR3 regions of human TCRbeta chains were analyzed by immunosequencing. For the original study's pipeline: Repertoire TCRs were checked for matches against a reference library of SARS-CoV-2-specific TCRs that had been generated using the MIRA antigen-specificity platform. Breadth meant the fraction of unique TCRs that were SARS-CoV-2-associated, whereas depth meant the fraction of total T cells that were SARS-CoV-2-associated. Using the MIRA data, each spike-specific TCR was mapped to the spike region that the TCR reacts to and placed in a CD4 or CD8 class. Log10-transformed breadth and depth values were compared by one-way ANOVA with Sidak's multiple comparisons tests. Imported from immuneACCESS, the table was reduced by TCRdb to in-frame sequences with V and J called. These copies leave out some clones; in studies compared against another copy, an unresolved V gene accounts for under half, and the cause of the remainder is not known. That table furnishes V, J and clone size, whereas the DNA furnished D and trimming. A total of around 88,000 clones appear in this sample, about 90% of them only once. 10% of the sample belongs to the ten largest clones.

A distance of 1 base separates the germline ends of V and J, which lose 1 base and 4 bases respectively. From the cysteine through the phenylalanine, the CDR3 covers 10 amino acids. This entry keeps only the CDR3 DNA: 30 bases, framed from base 1. CDR1 is given as SQVTM and CDR2 as ANQGSEA, both from the germline V gene. Sample time point, as interpreted from the label and publication: baseline before first vaccination. The treatment or condition label on this specimen signifies: meningococcal conjugate vaccine given as trial control. The vaccinee samples were drawn from two UK trials, COV001 and COV002, one of which was a single-blind randomized controlled phase 2/3 trial testing AZD1222 (ChAdOx1 nCoV-19) in healthy adults. Trial participant PBMC samples were collected at day 0 and day 28 after the second dose for TCRbeta chain sequencing.

The receptor's source is an adult in good health. The chain is made from TRBV29-1 and TRBJ1-2, with the D gene uncertain. Sequences were derived from peripheral blood, sampled on day 0 of MenACWY control vaccination. The DNA is TGCAGCGTTGAAGGCTATGGCTACACCTTC. It translates as CSVEGYGYTF.